This T cell receptor (beta chain) was identified in a study of T-cell memory formation after mild COVID-19. Study information: The TCR clusters were mostly specific to one donor. Study-wide results and limits: Shrinking CD4+ clones were chiefly CM and EM; CD8+ ones were chiefly EMRA. Cross-reactive memory appears to have joined, as suggested by some responding clones showing up in pre-infection memory.

This CDR3 comprises 13 residues. With 3 bases clipped from V and 8 bases from J, the junction kept 6 bases outside the gene matches. CDR1 and CDR2 from the germline V gene are KGHSH and LQKENI. Using its own MiXCR run on the 5' RACE reads, TCRdb lists one record per CDR3 protein. The data hold around 300,000 distinct CDR3 sequences, with 10% to 15% observed a single time. As for this clonotype: Its antigen is still unknown.

The sample comprised PBMCs or a T cell subset sorted from them (not recorded which). The rearrangement uses TRBV18 and TRBJ1-1; 7 nucleotides line up with TRBD1. This clonotype was obtained from a man between 18 and 35 years old who had mild COVID-19 (a few samples of this study predate the infection). Cell type and time point are not known. The CDR3 protein is CASSPQGGREAFF. Here the CDR3 DNA reads TGTGCCAGCTCACCTCAAGGGGGCCGGGAAGCTTTCTTT.